This T cell receptor (beta chain) was sequenced for a study of blood T cell repertoires in COVID-19. Study context: Italy, Spain and the United States were the sources of the convalescent and acute COVID-19 samples. T cells, B-cell-depleted T cells, or PBMCs supplied cDNA or gDNA.

Seattle patients were enrolled during active infection and followed longitudinally. Authors' analysis steps: Scientists estimated how many nucleated cells there were by amplifying reference gene primers. Sequencing was performed with immunoSEQ multiplex PCR; in TCRdb, only in-frame clones are kept and a portion is missing. The V and J calls and clone size were taken over from that table, and D and trimming were inferred from the DNA. The profile covers 80,000 or so clones, with around 85% appearing a single time and 8% to 10% taken by the ten largest. V lost 0 bases and J 5 bases, leaving 11 bases between the germline ends. This CDR3 is built from 14 residues. In germline, CDR1 is SGDLS, CDR2 YYNGEE.

The chain combines TRBV9 with TRBJ1-1; D is unresolved. This sequence originates from a man in his fifties with COVID-19, enrolled during active disease. Material for sequencing was peripheral blood. This CDR3 reads CASSVGGRGTEAFF. CDR3 nucleotide sequence: TGTGCCAGCAGCGTAGGAGGACGCGGGACTGAAGCTTTCTTT. The whole variable domain, remainder taken from reference TRBV9 and TRBJ1-1, is DSGVTQTPKHLITATGQRVTLRCSPRSGDLSVYWYQQSLDQGLQFLIQYYNGEERAKGNILERFSAQQFPDLHSELNLSSLELGDSALYFCASSVGGRGTEAFFGQGTRLTVV.